The next 10 T cell receptor beta chains were all read from a single sample in a study of brain T cells in children with intractable seizures. The time point: blood from clinic visit 5 months post-surgery; TSC patient then seizure free. Repertoires were generated with immunoSEQ multiplex PCR, while TCRdb's copy carries only in-frame clones and drops some. The data show about 340,000 clones, 93% seen once. Here the sequenced sample was peripheral blood, taken roughly 5 months after surgery. These receptors all come from a boy in the first two years of life with tuberous sclerosis and intractable seizures.

This clone occurred once. V usage is TRBV14 and J usage is TRBJ2-1; D is undetermined. The germline CDR1 and CDR2 sequences are SGHDN and FVKESK. V was cut by 1 base and J by 8 bases, with 15 bases left in between. The CDR3 contains 15 residues. The CDR3 nucleotides are TGTGCCAGCAGCCAAGTCACAGACCCCTTGGATGAGCAGTTCTTC. This gives the protein CASSQVTDPLDEQFF.

This chain joins TRBV27 and TRBJ2-3, with D hard to call. CDR1 is MNHEY, CDR2 SMNVEV, per germline (reference sequence). The CDR3 loop spans 13 amino acids. V was pared by 3 bases and J by 7 bases, with 11 bases between. The CDR3 loop is CASSFGPRNTQYF. CDR3 DNA: TGTGCCAGCAGTTTTGGCCCGAGGAATACGCAGTATTTT.

This clone appeared once. The chain recombines TRBV10-3 with TRBJ2-7; D is tentatively TRBD1 or TRBD2 (5 bases each). The CDR3 contains 15 residues. Trimming left V 4 bases short and J 6 bases short, with 19 bases between. Germline values: CDR1 ENHRY, CDR2 SYGVKD. The CDR3 loop reads CAISAVGTLTSEQYF. The CDR3 coding sequence is TGTGCCATCAGTGCGGTGGGGACCTTAACGTCCGAGCAGTACTTC.

This sequence joins TRBV11-3 and TRBJ1-1; a possible D gene is TRBD1 (5 bases). V lost 1 base to trimming and J lost 3 bases, with 9 bases between them. The CDR3 consists of 14 residues. Germline loops: CDR1 SGHNT, CDR2 YENEEA. This CDR3 is CASSLGGEDTEAFF. CDR3 coding DNA: TGTGCCAGCAGCTTAGGAGGGGAGGACACTGAAGCTTTCTTT.

The chain uses TRBV5-1 and TRBJ1-5; D is unclear. The CDR3 is made up of 13 amino acids. Germline assignment: CDR1 SGHRS and CDR2 YFSETQ. Trimming took 1 base from V and 6 from J, leaving 8 bases between them. The CDR3 sequence: CASSLRDGQPQHF. CDR3 nucleotides: TGCGCCAGCAGCTTGAGGGATGGTCAGCCCCAGCATTTT.

This chain uses TRBV7-9 with TRBJ2-7; 7 bases match TRBD2. The CDR3 length is 16 residues. Germline CDR1 SEHNR, CDR2 FQNEAQ (reference sequence). With V trimmed by 4 bases and J by 3 bases, 12 bases remained unmatched. CDR3 DNA sequence: TGTGCCAGCAGCTCCCCCCGGGCTAGCGGTATCTACGAGCAGTACTTC. This codes for CASSSPRASGIYEQYF.

The chain uses TRBV7-9 and TRBJ2-5; the D is unclear. Trimming took off 5 bases at V and 7 bases at J, with 20 bases between the two ends. This CDR3 region has 15 residues. The germline CDR1 and CDR2 sequences are SEHNR and FQNEAQ (reference sequence). The CDR3 sequence is CASSPPTVSVATQYF. The CDR3 region has the DNA TGTGCCAGCAGCCCGCCCACCGTATCTGTCGCGACCCAGTACTTC.

This rearrangement joins TRBV7-9 to TRBJ1-2; maybe TRBD1 (6 bases). Trimming left V 7 bases short and J 7 bases short, with 22 bases between. Germline CDR1 and CDR2: SEHNR and FQNEAQ (reference sequence). The CDR3 spans 15 residues. CDR3 loop: CASNPPMGGARGYTF. CDR3 nucleotide sequence: TGTGCCAGCAACCCCCCAATGGGGGGGGCGCGTGGCTACACCTTC. Using reference TRBV7-9 and TRBJ1-2 for the parts outside the CDR3, the full variable domain is DTGVSQNPRHKITKRGQNVTFRCDPISEHNRLYWYRQTLGQGPEFLTYFQNEAQLEKSRLLSDRFSAERPKGSFSTLEIQRTEQGDSAMYLCASNPPMGGARGYTFGSGTRLTVV.

The genes are TRBV3-1 (or the pseudogene TRBV3-2) and TRBJ1-4; D is ambiguous. The CDR3 consists of 15 residues. The germline V and J ends were trimmed by 4 bases and 4 bases, with 13 bases remaining between them. CDR1 LGHDT and CDR2 YNNKEL come from the germline V gene (reference sequence). In DNA, the CDR3 is TGTGCCAGCAGCCGAAGGGCGTCAGTTAATGAAAAACTGTTTTTT. It codes for CASSRRASVNEKLFF.

The gene calls are TRBV7-9 and TRBJ2-1, with TRBD2 as a possible D gene (5 bases). Per germline, CDR1 SEHNR and CDR2 FQNEAQ (reference sequence). Trimming pared 8 bases from V and 8 bases from J, leaving 16 bases between. This CDR3 contains 13 residues. The CDR3 loop reads CASRPLALDEQFF. The CDR3 DNA is TGTGCCAGCCGTCCCCTAGCTCTCGATGAGCAGTTCTTC.